The 11 T cell receptor beta chains listed next were all sequenced from one sample in a study of Ad26.COV2.S vaccination and SARS-CoV-2 variants. TCRdb's table, derived via immunoSEQ multiplex PCR, lists solely in-frame clones and lacks some. Altogether fewer than 400,000 clones are present, almost 90% being singletons, with the ten largest covering roughly 6%. Treatment denoted: some 20 received Ad26.COV2.S at low or high dose, single or two shots; about 5 received placebo; per-sample allocation not given. Collection of samples fell on day 63 after the first vaccine or placebo injection. Sequenced here: peripheral blood, sampled in a trial of Ad26.COV2.S vaccine versus placebo. These receptors originate from a person aged 18-60 years who received the Ad26.COV2.S COVID-19 vaccine or a placebo.

This sequence joins TRBV5-1 and TRBJ2-3, with 11 bases fitting TRBD2. Germline CDR1 SGHRS, CDR2 YFSETQ. V was pared by 3 bases and J by 5 bases, with 14 bases of the junction left unmatched. The CDR3 is 18 amino acids. In nucleotides, the CDR3 is TGCGCCAGCAGCTATCTAGCGGGAGGCCCCTACGGAGGAGATACGCAGTATTTT. As protein: CASSYLAGGPYGGDTQYF.

The genes are TRBV5-6 and TRBJ1-2, with 11 bases lining up with TRBD1. V lost 0 bases and J lost 7; bases outside the gene matches: 2. The CDR3 has 14 residues. The germline gives CDR1 SGHDT, CDR2 YYEEEE. CDR3 DNA sequence: TGTGCCAGCAGCTTGGTAGGGACAGGGGGTGGCTACACCTTC. It specifies CASSLVGTGGGYTF.

This clone was found once. This rearrangement joins TRBV29-1 to TRBJ1-3; D not resolved. The germline V gene has CDR1 SQVTM and CDR2 ANQGSEA. The CDR3 has 11 residues. Trimming stripped 4 bases from V and 4 bases from J, with 5 bases between. The CDR3 spells CSVGAGNTIYF. The DNA for the CDR3 is TGCAGCGTTGGGGCCGGAAACACCATATATTTT.

This chain uses TRBV27 with TRBJ1-1; D is unclear. The V gene's germline CDR1 is MNHEY and CDR2 SMNVEV (reference sequence). The CDR3 consists of 13 residues. V was trimmed by 7 bases and J by 0 bases, leaving 9 bases between them. The CDR3 loop reads CASKKHLNTEAFF. Here the CDR3 DNA reads TGTGCCAGCAAGAAGCACTTGAACACTGAAGCTTTCTTT.

The chain couples TRBV6-5 to TRBJ2-5; the match to TRBD2 covers 8 bases. Losses at the gene ends were 6 bases for V and 6 bases for J; bases not matched to a gene: 9. Per the germline V gene, CDR1 is MNHEY and CDR2 is SVGAGI. This CDR3 has 14 residues. The CDR3 DNA sequence: TGTGCCAGCAGAGGCCCGGGACTAGTGCAGACCCAGTACTTC. Translating gives CASRGPGLVQTQYF.

The chain uses TRBV5-1 and TRBJ1-1, with D unclear. Germline V lookup: CDR1 SGHRS, CDR2 YFSETQ. V was shortened by 0 bases and J by 3 bases, with 3 bases between the two germline ends. This CDR3 contains 12 residues. As DNA, the CDR3 is TGCGCCAGCAGCTTGGATTACACTGAAGCTTTCTTT. This encodes CASSLDYTEAFF.

This chain links TRBV9 with TRBJ2-3, with 8 bases aligning to TRBD2. Germline CDR1 SGDLS, CDR2 YYNGEE. The CDR3 covers 15 residues. Trimming cost V 3 bases and J 2 bases; bases outside gene matches: 5. As DNA, the CDR3 is TGTGCCAGCAGCGCGGGACTAGGACTCACAGATACGCAGTATTTT. It translates to CASSAGLGLTDTQYF.

The chain uses TRBV29-1 and TRBJ2-5, with D tentatively TRBD1 (6 bases). The CDR3 has 13 amino acids. Trimming left V 6 bases short and J 6 bases short, with 17 bases between. CDR1 is SQVTM and CDR2 is ANQGSEA in the germline V gene. DNA of the CDR3: TGCAGCGTGCGACAGGTGCTCGAGAAGACCCAGTACTTC. Residues: CSVRQVLEKTQYF. Complete variable domain (other parts from reference TRBV29-1 and TRBJ2-5): SAVISQKPSRDICQRGTSLTIQCQVDSQVTMMFWYRQQPGQSLTLIATANQGSEATYESGFVIDKFPISRPNLTFSTLTVSNMSPEDSSIYLCSVRQVLEKTQYFGPGTRLLVL.

The V gene is TRBV6-2 or TRBV6-3, the J gene TRBJ1-1, with 12 bases identical to TRBD1. The J segment lost 6 bases and the V segment lost 5 bases, leaving 10 bases of the junction unmatched. Per the germline V gene, CDR1 is MNHEY and CDR2 is SVGEGT. This CDR3 contains 16 residues. The CDR3, as DNA: TGTGCCAGCAGTCGGGACAGGGGGCCGAGGGTCGCTGAAGCTTTCTTT. Its translation is CASSRDRGPRVAEAFF.

The V call is TRBV19, the J call TRBJ2-3; perhaps TRBD2 as D (5 bases). Trimming removed 10 bases at V and 1 base at J, with 12 bases between. This CDR3 contains 13 residues. CDR1 is LNHDA and CDR2 is SQIVND in the germline V gene (reference sequence). The CDR3 here is CATLLRGTDTQYF. DNA of the CDR3: TGTGCCACCCTACTGAGGGGCACAGATACGCAGTATTTT.

V usage is TRBV7-8 and J usage is TRBJ1-3; D is uncertain. V was clipped by 0 bases and J by 5 bases, with 11 bases between them. Germline CDR1 is SGHVS and CDR2 is FQNEAQ. The CDR3 has 15 residues. CDR3 sequence: CASSLASQPRNTIYF. In nucleotides, the CDR3 is TGTGCCAGCAGCTTAGCGTCCCAGCCTAGAAACACCATATATTTT.